This T cell receptor (beta chain) appears in the sequencing data of a study of blood T cell repertoires in COVID-19. Study details: The United States, Italy and Spain provided the acute and convalescent COVID-19 samples.

Using immunoSEQ multiplex PCR, the repertoire was profiled, and TCRdb retains in-frame clones only, with some absent. Counted here are about 280,000 clones, 80% to 90% occurring once; the ten biggest clones make up more than 8%. This clonotype was obtained from a woman aged 45-60 years who had recovered from COVID-19. Sample: peripheral blood.

CDR3 sequence reads: CASSNLVGGANGYTF. The CDR3 DNA reads as TGTGCCAGCAGCAATTTAGTGGGGGGAGCGAATGGCTACACCTTC. V usage is TRBV7-2 and J usage is TRBJ1-2; a possible D gene is TRBD1 (5 bases). V gave up 5 bases and J gave up 6 bases, with 19 bases separating them. There are 15 residues in the CDR3. Per germline, CDR1 SGHTA and CDR2 FQGNSA.